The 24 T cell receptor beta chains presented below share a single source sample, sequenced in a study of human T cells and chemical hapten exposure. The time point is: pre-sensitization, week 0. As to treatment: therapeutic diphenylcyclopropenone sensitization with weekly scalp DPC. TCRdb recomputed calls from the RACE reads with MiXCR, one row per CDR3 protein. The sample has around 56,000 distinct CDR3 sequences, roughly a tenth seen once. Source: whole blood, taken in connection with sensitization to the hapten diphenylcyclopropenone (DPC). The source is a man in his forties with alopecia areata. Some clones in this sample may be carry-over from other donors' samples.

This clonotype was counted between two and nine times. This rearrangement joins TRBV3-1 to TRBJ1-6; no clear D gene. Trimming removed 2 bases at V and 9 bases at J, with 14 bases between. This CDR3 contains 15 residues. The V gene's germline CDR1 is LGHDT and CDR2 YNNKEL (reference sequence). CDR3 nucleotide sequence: TGTGCCAGCAGCCAACCGGGAAATTGGGGTTCACCCCTCCACTTT. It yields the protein CASSQPGNWGSPLHF.

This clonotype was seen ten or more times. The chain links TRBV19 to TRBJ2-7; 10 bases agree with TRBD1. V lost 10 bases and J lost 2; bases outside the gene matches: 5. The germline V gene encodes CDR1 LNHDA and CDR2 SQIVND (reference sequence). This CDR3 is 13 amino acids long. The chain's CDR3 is CATKGTGAYEQYF. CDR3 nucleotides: TGTGCCACCAAAGGGACAGGGGCCTACGAGCAGTACTTC.

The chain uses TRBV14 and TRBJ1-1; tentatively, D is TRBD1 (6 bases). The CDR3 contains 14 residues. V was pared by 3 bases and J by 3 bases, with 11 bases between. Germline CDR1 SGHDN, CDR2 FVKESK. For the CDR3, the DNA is TGTGCCAGCAGCCATTGGAGGGGGGACACTGAAGCTTTCTTT. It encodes CASSHWRGDTEAFF.

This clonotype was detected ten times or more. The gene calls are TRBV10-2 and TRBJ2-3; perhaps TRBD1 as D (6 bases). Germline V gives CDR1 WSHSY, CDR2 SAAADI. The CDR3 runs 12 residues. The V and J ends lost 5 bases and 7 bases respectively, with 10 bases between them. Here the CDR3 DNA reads TGCGCCAGCAGTCCGGACAGTTATACGCAGTATTTT. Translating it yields CASSPDSYTQYF.

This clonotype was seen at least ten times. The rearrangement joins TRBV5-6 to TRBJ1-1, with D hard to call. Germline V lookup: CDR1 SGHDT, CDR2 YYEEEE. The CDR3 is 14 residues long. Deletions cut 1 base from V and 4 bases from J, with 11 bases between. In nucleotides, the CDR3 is TGTGCCAGCAGCTTGACGGTCGTCGGCACTGAAGCTTTCTTT. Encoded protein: CASSLTVVGTEAFF.

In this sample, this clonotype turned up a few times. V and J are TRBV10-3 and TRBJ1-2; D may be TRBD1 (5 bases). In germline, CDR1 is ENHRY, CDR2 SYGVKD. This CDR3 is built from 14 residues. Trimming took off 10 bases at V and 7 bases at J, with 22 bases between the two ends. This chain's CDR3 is CATASSGISSGYTF. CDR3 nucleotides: TGTGCCACCGCCAGTTCAGGGATCTCGAGTGGCTACACCTTC.

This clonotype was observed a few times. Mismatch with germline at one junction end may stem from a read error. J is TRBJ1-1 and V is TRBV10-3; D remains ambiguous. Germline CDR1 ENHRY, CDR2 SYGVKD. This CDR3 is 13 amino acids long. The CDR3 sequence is CAQRRARNNEAFF. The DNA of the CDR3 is TGTGCCCAACGCCGGGCAAGGAACAATGAAGCTTTCTTT.

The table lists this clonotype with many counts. In DNA form, the CDR3 reads TGTGCCAGCAGCGTAGCTAGGTACAATGAGCAGTTCTTC. It encodes CASSVARYNEQFF. This rearrangement joins TRBV9 to TRBJ2-1; D is unclear. V lost 0 bases to trimming and J lost 4 bases, with 5 bases between them. Germline CDR1 is SGDLS and CDR2 is YYNGEE. CDR3 length: 13 residues.

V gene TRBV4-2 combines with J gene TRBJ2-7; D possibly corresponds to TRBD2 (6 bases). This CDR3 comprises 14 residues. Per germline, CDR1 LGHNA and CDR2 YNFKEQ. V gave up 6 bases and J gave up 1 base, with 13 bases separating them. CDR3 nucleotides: TGTGCCAGCAGTCCGGGTAGCGGTTCCTACGAGCAGTACTTC. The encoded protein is CASSPGSGSYEQYF.

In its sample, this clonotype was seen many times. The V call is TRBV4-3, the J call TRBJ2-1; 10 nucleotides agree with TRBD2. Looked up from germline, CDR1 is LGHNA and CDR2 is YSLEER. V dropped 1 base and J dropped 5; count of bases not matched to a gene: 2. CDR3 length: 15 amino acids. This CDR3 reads CASSQVGTSDNEQFF. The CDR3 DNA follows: TGCGCCAGCAGCCAAGTAGGGACTAGCGACAATGAGCAGTTCTTC.

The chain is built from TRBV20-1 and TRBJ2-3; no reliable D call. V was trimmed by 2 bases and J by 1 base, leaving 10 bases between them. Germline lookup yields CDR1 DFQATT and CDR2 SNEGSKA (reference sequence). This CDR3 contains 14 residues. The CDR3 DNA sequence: TGCAGTGCTAGACCGGTCCCCGGCACAGATACGCAGTATTTT. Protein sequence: CSARPVPGTDTQYF.

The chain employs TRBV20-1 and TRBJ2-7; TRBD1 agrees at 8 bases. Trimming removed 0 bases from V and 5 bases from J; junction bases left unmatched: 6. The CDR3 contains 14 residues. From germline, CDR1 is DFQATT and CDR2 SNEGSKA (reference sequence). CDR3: CSARDRDRGNEQYF. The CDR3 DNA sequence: TGCAGTGCTAGAGACCGTGACAGGGGCAACGAGCAGTACTTC.

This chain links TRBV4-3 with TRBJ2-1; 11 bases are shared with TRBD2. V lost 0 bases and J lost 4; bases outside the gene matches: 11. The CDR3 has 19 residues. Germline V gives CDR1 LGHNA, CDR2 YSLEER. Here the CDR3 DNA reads TGCGCCAGCAGCCAAGACCCCCCTACTAGCGGGAGTGCGTACAATGAGCAGTTCTTC. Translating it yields CASSQDPPTSGSAYNEQFF.

The chain's CDR3 is CASSSDRGSGYTF. The CDR3 DNA sequence: TGTGCCAGCAGCTCCGACAGGGGAAGTGGCTACACCTTC. The chain uses TRBV7-6 and TRBJ1-2, with 8 bases that match TRBD1. The CDR3 spans 13 residues. Germline CDR1 reads SGHVS; CDR2 reads FNYEAQ. V lost 4 bases and J lost 7; bases outside the gene matches: 5.

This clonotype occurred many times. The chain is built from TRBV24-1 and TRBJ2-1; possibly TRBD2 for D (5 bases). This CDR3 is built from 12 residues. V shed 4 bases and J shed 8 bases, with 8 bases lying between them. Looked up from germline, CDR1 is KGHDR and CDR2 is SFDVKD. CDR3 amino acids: CATSEAADEQFF. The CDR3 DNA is TGTGCCACCAGTGAAGCAGCGGATGAGCAGTTCTTC.

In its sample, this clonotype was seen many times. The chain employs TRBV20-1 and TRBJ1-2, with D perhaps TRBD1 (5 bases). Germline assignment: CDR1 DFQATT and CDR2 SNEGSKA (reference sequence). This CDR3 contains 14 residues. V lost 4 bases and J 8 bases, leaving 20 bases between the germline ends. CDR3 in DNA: TGCAGTGCTACCCCCAGGGTCAGCCCTGTCGGCTACACCTTC. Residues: CSATPRVSPVGYTF.

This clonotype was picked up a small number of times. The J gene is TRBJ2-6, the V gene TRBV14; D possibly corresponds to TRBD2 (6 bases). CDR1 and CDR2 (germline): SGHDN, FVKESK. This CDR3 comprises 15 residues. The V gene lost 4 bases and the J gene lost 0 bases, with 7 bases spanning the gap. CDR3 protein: CASSPGSSGANVLTF. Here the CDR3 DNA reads TGTGCCAGCAGCCCCGGGAGCTCTGGGGCCAACGTCCTGACTTTC.

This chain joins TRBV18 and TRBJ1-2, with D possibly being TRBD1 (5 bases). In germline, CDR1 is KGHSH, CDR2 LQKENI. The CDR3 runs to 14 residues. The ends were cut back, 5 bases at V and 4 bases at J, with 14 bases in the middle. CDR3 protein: CASSEPGLLYGYTF. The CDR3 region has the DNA TGTGCCAGCTCAGAACCGGGACTCCTCTATGGCTACACCTTC.

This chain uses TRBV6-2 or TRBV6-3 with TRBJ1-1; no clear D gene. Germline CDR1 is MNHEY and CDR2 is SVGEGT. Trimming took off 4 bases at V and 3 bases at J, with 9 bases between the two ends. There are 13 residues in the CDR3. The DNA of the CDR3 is TGTGCCAGCAGTTGGAGGGCCGACACTGAAGCTTTCTTT. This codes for CASSWRADTEAFF.

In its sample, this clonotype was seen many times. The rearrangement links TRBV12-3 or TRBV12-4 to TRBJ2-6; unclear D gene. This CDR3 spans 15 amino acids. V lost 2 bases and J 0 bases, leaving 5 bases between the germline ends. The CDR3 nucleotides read TGTGCCAGCAGTTTAAAAGGCTCTGGGGCCAACGTCCTGACTTTC. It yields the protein CASSLKGSGANVLTF.

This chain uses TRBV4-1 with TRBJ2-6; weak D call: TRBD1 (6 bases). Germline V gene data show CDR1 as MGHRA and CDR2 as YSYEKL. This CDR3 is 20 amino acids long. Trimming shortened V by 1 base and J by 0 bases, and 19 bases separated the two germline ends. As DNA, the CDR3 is TGCGCCAGCAGCCAAGGAAGGACAGTGGAACCTAGCTCTGGGGCCAACGTCCTGACTTTC. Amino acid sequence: CASSQGRTVEPSSGANVLTF.

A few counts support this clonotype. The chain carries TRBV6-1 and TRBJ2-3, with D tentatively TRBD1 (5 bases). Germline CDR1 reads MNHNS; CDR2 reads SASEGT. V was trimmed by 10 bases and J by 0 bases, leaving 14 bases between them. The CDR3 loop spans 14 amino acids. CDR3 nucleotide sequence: TGTGCCATACAGGCGTCTCATAGCACAGATACGCAGTATTTT. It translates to CAIQASHSTDTQYF.

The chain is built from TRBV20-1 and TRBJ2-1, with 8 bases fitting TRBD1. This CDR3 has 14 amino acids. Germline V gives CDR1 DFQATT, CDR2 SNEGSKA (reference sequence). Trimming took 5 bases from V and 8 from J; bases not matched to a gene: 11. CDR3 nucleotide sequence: TGCAGTGCTGGGAGAGGACAGGGCAGGGATGAGCAGTTCTTC. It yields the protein CSAGRGQGRDEQFF.

CDR3 coding DNA: TGTGCCAGCAGCTCCCGACGGAGCTTTTACGAGCAGTACTTC. This gives the protein CASSSRRSFYEQYF. The chain joins TRBV7-2 to TRBJ2-7; D gene unclear. The germline CDR1 and CDR2 sequences are SGHTA and FQGNSA. This CDR3 region has 14 residues. The V gene lost 4 bases and the J gene lost 4 bases, with 14 bases spanning the gap.